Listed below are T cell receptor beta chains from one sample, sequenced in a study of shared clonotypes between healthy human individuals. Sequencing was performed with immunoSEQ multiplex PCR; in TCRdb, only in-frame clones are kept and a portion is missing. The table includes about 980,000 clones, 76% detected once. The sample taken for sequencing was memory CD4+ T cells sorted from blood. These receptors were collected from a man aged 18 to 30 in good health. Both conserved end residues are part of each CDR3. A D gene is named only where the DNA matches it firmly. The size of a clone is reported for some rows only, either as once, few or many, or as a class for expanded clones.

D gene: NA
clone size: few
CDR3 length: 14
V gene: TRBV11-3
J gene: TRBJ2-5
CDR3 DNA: TGTGCCAGCAGCTTAGCCCCCCTTGAAGAGACCCAGTACTTC
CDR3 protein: CASSLAPLEETQYF

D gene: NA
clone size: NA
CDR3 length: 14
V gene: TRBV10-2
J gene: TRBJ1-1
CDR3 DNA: TGCGCCAGCAGGTTTAATGAGGTTAACACTGAAGCTTTCTTT
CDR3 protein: CASRFNEVNTEAFF

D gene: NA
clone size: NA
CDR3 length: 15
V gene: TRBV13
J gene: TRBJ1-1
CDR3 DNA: TGTGCCAGCAGCCTTAGGAGACAATCGAACACTGAAGCTTTCTTT
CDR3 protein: CASSLRRQSNTEAFF

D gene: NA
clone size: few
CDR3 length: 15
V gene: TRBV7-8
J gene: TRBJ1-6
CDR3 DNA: TGTGCCAGCAGCTCAAGACAGGCCCCAAGTTCACCCCTCCACTTT
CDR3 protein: CASSSRQAPSSPLHF

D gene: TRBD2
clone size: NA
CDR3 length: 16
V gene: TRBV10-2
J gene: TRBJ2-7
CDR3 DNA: TGCGCCAGCAGAGACCTTACTAGCGGATACTCCTACGAGCAGTACTTC
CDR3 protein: CASRDLTSGYSYEQYF

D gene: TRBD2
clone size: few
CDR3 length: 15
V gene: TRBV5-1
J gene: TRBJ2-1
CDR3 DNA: TGCGCCAGCAGCTTGATGACTAGCGGGGACAATGAGCAGTTCTTC
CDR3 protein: CASSLMTSGDNEQFF

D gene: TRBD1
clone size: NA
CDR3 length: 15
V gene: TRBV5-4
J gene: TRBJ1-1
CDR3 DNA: TGTGCCAGCAGCCAACCGGGGACAGGGACCATAGAAGCTTTCTTT
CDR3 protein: CASSQPGTGTIEAFF

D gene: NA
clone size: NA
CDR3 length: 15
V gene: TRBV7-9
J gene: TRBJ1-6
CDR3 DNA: TGTGCCAGCAGCCCCTGGCGGGGGGATAATTCACCCCTCCACTTT
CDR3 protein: CASSPWRGDNSPLHF

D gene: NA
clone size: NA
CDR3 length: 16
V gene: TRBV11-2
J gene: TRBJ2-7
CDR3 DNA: TGTGCCAGCAGCCCCTCCAGACATGGACTCAGGTGGGAGCAGTACTTC
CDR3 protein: CASSPSRHGLRWEQYF

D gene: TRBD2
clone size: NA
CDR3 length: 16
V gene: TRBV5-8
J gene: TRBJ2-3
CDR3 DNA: TGTGCCAGCAGCTTAGGGACTAGCGGGGTGAGAGATACGCAGTATTTT
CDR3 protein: CASSLGTSGVRDTQYF

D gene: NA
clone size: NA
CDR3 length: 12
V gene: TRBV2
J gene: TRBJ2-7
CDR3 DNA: TGTGCCAGCAGTACAACAGAGTACGAGCAGTACTTC
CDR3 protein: CASSTTEYEQYF

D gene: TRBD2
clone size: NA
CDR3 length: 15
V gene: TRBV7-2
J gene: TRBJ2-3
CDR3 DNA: TGTGCCAGCAGCTTTAGCGGGAGTTTGACAGATACGCAGTATTTT
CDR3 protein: CASSFSGSLTDTQYF

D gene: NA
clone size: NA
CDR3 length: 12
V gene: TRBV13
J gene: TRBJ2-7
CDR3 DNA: TGTGCCAGCAGGCGGCAGGGCTACGAGCAGTACTTC
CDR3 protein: CASRRQGYEQYF

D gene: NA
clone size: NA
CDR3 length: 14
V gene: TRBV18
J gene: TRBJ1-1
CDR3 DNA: TGTGCCAGCTCCCTTGCAGGGGCGGACACTGAAGCTTTCTTT
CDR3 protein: CASSLAGADTEAFF

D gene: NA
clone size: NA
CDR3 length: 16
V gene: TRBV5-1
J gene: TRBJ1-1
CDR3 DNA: TGCGCCAGCAGCTTGGGGGGGCTGGCGGGGAACACTGAAGCTTTCTTT
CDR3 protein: CASSLGGLAGNTEAFF

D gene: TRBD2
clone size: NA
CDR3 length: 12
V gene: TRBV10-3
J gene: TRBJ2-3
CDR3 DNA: TGTGCCTCTAGCGGGGGGGCAGATACGCAGTATTTT
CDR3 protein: CASSGGADTQYF

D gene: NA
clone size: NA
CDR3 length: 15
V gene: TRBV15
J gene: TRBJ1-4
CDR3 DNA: TGTGCCACCAGCCTCCTCCTGGGGAGTCGGGAAAAACTGTTTTTT
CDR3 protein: CATSLLLGSREKLFF

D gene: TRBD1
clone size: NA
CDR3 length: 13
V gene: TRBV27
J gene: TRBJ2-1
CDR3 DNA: TGTGCCAGCGCCTGGACAGGGGAGGGTGAGCAGTTCTTC
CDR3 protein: CASAWTGEGEQFF

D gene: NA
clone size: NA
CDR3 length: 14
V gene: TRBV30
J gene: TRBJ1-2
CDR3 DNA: TGTGCCTGGAGATCTGGGGTAGCTAACTATGGCTACACCTTC
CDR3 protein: CAWRSGVANYGYTF

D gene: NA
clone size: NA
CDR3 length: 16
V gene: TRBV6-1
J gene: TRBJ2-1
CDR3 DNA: TGTGCCAGCAGTGAAGCGCGAGTTATCCTCTACAATGAGCAGTTCTTC
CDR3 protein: CASSEARVILYNEQFF

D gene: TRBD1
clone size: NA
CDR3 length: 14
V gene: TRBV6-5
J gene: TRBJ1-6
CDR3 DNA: TGTGCCAGCAGTGACAGGGCCTTTAATTCACCCCTCCACTTT
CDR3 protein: CASSDRAFNSPLHF

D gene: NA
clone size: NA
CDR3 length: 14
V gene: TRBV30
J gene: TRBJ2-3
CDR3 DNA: TGTGCCTGGAGTTTGGCCGGGCTAAGGGATACGCAGTATTTT
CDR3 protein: CAWSLAGLRDTQYF